What follows are 27 T cell receptor beta chains derived from one specimen sequenced in a study of cytomegalovirus exposure and HLA in healthy donors. The PCR contained 60 Vbeta and 13 Jbeta primers. TCRdb's copy holds only in-frame clones and misses some; the assay was immunoSEQ multiplex PCR. Among about 200,000 clones listed, approximately 88% were seen once. Source material: PBMCs. The source of these receptors is a boy younger than 10 in good health and CMV-seronegative.

About this clone: Other DNA sequences from this sample encode an identical CDR3 as well. The chain carries TRBV6-5 and TRBJ2-4, with 9 positions matching TRBD1. CDR1 is MNHEY, CDR2 SVGAGI, per germline. This CDR3 spans 15 amino acids. V shed 6 bases, J shed 7 bases, and the junction held 10 bases outside the gene matches. CDR3 sequence (DNA): TGTGCCAGCAGAAGACAGGGGGAATTGGGTAACATTCAGTACTTC. It is translated as CASRRQGELGNIQYF.

V usage is TRBV29-1 and J usage is TRBJ2-1, with 8 bases that match TRBD2. The CDR3 has 16 residues. J gave up 3 bases and V 4 bases, and 11 bases lay outside the gene matches. In germline, CDR1 is SQVTM, CDR2 ANQGSEA. Written as DNA, the CDR3 is TGCAGCGTTGCCCCCGGGACTAGACTTGACTACAATGAGCAGTTCTTC. This gives the protein CSVAPGTRLDYNEQFF.

This chain uses TRBV4-1 with TRBJ2-1; 9 bases map to TRBD2. V lost 2 bases, J lost 10 bases, and 18 bases stayed unmatched. The CDR3 runs 18 residues. Germline loops: CDR1 MGHRA, CDR2 YSYEKL. The CDR3 nucleotides read TGCGCCAGCAGCCAAAGGGCGAGAGCGGGAGGTTCATCTCAAGAGCAGTTCTTC. Amino acid sequence: CASSQRARAGGSSQEQFF.

The V gene is TRBV6-1, the J gene TRBJ1-5, with TRBD1 matching over 8 bases. CDR1 MNHNS and CDR2 SASEGT come from the germline V gene. CDR3 length: 12 residues. With 10 bases clipped from V and 4 bases from J, the junction kept 3 bases outside the gene matches. In DNA form, the CDR3 reads TGTGCCACCGGACAGGGTAATCAGCCCCAGCATTTT. Encoded protein: CATGQGNQPQHF.

The V and J genes are TRBV7-8 and TRBJ1-1; maybe TRBD1 (6 bases). The CDR3 loop spans 11 amino acids. V lost 4 bases to trimming and J lost 11 bases, with 11 bases between them. Germline V lookup: CDR1 SGHVS, CDR2 FQNEAQ. The CDR3 nucleotides are TGTGCCAGCAGCTCCAGGGGACGGGCTTTCTTT. Translated: CASSSRGRAFF.

The rearrangement joins TRBV4-1 to TRBJ1-1; D is unclear. Trimming cost V 1 base and J 3 bases, with 12 bases left between them. CDR1 is MGHRA, CDR2 YSYEKL, per germline. The CDR3 covers 15 residues. CDR3 region: CASSQGLEGHTEAFF. The CDR3 coding sequence is TGCGCCAGCAGCCAAGGATTAGAGGGTCACACTGAAGCTTTCTTT.

V usage is TRBV11-1 and J usage is TRBJ2-1; D is possibly TRBD1 (5 bases). CDR3 length: 13 residues. The V end was cut by 1 base, the J end by 8 bases, with 9 bases between. Looked up from germline, CDR1 is SGHAT and CDR2 is FQDESV (reference sequence). CDR3 sequence reads: CASSLEPGHEQFF. The CDR3 DNA sequence: TGTGCCAGCAGCTTAGAGCCAGGGCATGAGCAGTTCTTC.

V is TRBV5-1 and J is TRBJ2-5; a weak D match, TRBD1 (5 bases). This CDR3 has 14 residues. V was shortened by 0 bases and J by 0 bases, with 6 bases between the two germline ends. The germline gives CDR1 SGHRS, CDR2 YFSETQ. CDR3 bases: TGCGCCAGCAGCTTGGACAGGTACCAAGAGACCCAGTACTTC. Its translation is CASSLDRYQETQYF.

This clone has a handful of counts. The V call is TRBV9, the J call TRBJ2-3, with D perhaps matching TRBD2 (5 bases). V was clipped by 0 bases and J by 1 base, with 9 bases between them. This CDR3 has 15 residues. Germline CDR1 reads SGDLS; CDR2 reads YYNGEE. The CDR3 region is CASSVGGIRTDTQYF. The CDR3, as DNA: TGTGCCAGCAGCGTAGGAGGGATACGCACAGATACGCAGTATTTT.

The chain recombines TRBV19 with TRBJ1-1; D unclear. The CDR3 contains 14 residues. Trimming stripped 6 bases from V and 1 base from J, with 12 bases between. CDR1 and CDR2 from the germline V gene are LNHDA and SQIVND (reference sequence). CDR3 DNA: TGTGCCAGTAGGGAGGGCTTAACGAACACTGAAGCTTTCTTT. Amino acid sequence: CASREGLTNTEAFF.

A few counts support this clone. The chain employs TRBV6-5 and TRBJ2-7, with 8 nucleotides matching TRBD2. The V segment lost 5 bases and the J segment 3 bases; nucleotides outside the gene matches: 6. The CDR3 totals 14 residues. Germline V lookup: CDR1 MNHEY, CDR2 SVGAGI. CDR3 protein: CASSVTSGLYEQYF. The CDR3 bases are TGTGCCAGCAGTGTCACTAGCGGTCTCTACGAGCAGTACTTC.

This chain uses TRBV30 with TRBJ2-1; 9 bases align to TRBD2. Germline CDR1 and CDR2: GTSNPN and SVGIG (reference sequence). V lost 3 bases, J lost 4 bases, and 7 bases stayed unmatched. CDR3 length: 15 residues. CDR3 residues: CAWRAGGGIYNEQFF. The CDR3 nucleotides read TGTGCCTGGAGGGCGGGAGGGGGCATTTACAATGAGCAGTTCTTC.

This chain joins TRBV11-2 and TRBJ2-5, with 7 bases matching TRBD2. V was pared by 1 base and J by 4 bases, with 3 bases of the junction left unmatched. Germline V gives CDR1 SGHAT, CDR2 FQNNGV. CDR3 length: 14 residues. CDR3 nucleotides: TGTGCCAGCAGCTTAGTCGGGGGGATAGAGACCCAGTACTTC. It is translated as CASSLVGGIETQYF.

This sequence joins TRBV15 and TRBJ2-6, with TRBD1 identical over 7 bases. V shed 3 bases and J 0 bases; nucleotides not matched to a gene: 5. The germline V gene encodes CDR1 LNHNV and CDR2 YYDKDF (reference sequence). The CDR3 sequence is 17 residues long. The CDR3 DNA sequence: TGTGCCACCAGCAGCGACAGGGCCCCCTCTGGGGCCAACGTCCTGACTTTC. It specifies CATSSDRAPSGANVLTF.

In its sample, this clone was seen once. The genes are TRBV19 and TRBJ1-1; 9 bases align to TRBD1. Losses at the gene ends were 5 bases for V and 1 base for J; bases not matched to a gene: 11. This CDR3 has 17 amino acids. CDR1 LNHDA and CDR2 SQIVND come from the germline V gene (reference sequence). CDR3 nucleotides: TGTGCCAGTAGTCAGGGTTCCTCACAGGGGGCGAACACTGAAGCTTTCTTT. This translates into CASSQGSSQGANTEAFF.

This chain joins TRBV7-8 and TRBJ2-7; maybe TRBD1 (7 bases). The CDR3 is 14 residues long. Trimming took off 5 bases at V and 3 bases at J, with 14 bases between the two ends. Germline assignment: CDR1 SGHVS and CDR2 FQNEAQ. CDR3 amino acids: CASSPQGGIYEQYF. CDR3 nucleotides: TGTGCCAGCAGCCCCCAGGGGGGCATCTACGAGCAGTACTTC. Full variable domain (missing parts from reference TRBV7-8 and TRBJ2-7): GAGVSQSPRYKVAKRGQDVALRCDPISGHVSLFWYQQALGQGPEFLTYFQNEAQLDKSGLPSDRFFAERPEGSVSTLKIQRTQQEDSAVYLCASSPQGGIYEQYFGPGTRLTVT.

The V call is TRBV19, the J call TRBJ2-2; D might be TRBD2 (6 bases). Germline V gene data show CDR1 as LNHDA and CDR2 as SQIVND (reference sequence). This CDR3 is 15 amino acids long. Trimming removed 3 bases at V and 4 bases at J, with 12 bases between. As DNA, the CDR3 is TGTGCCAGTAGTATTGTAAGGGGAGGCACCGGGGAGCTGTTTTTT. This gives the protein CASSIVRGGTGELFF. Full variable domain (missing parts from reference TRBV19 and TRBJ2-2): DGGITQSPKYLFRKEGQNVTLSCEQNLNHDAMYWYRQDPGQGLRLIYYSQIVNDFQKGDIAEGYSVSREKKESFPLTVTSAQKNPTAFYLCASSIVRGGTGELFFGEGSRLTVL.

The rearrangement joins TRBV14 to TRBJ2-7, with D hard to call. Per the germline V gene, CDR1 is SGHDN and CDR2 is FVKESK. V lost 0 bases to trimming and J lost 1 base, with 10 bases between them. The CDR3 has 15 amino acids. CDR3 in DNA: TGTGCCAGCAGCCAAGAGGGCCGGTTATCCTACGAGCAGTACTTC. It encodes CASSQEGRLSYEQYF.

The rearrangement links TRBV7-6 to TRBJ2-3; D unclear. The CDR3 is made up of 14 amino acids. Germline V gene sequence: CDR1 SGHVS, CDR2 FNYEAQ. V was clipped by 0 bases and J by 2 bases, with 6 bases between them. CDR3 bases: TGTGCCAGCAGCTTAGCCCAGTACACAGATACGCAGTATTTT. Protein: CASSLAQYTDTQYF.

The CDR3 is CSVGSGTGSIIYGYTF. CDR3 nucleotide sequence: TGCAGCGTTGGCTCCGGGACAGGATCTATTATCTATGGCTACACCTTC. This chain joins TRBV29-1 and TRBJ1-2; 8 nucleotides align to TRBD1. The germline CDR1 and CDR2 sequences are SQVTM and ANQGSEA. The CDR3 loop spans 16 amino acids. With V trimmed by 4 bases and J by 4 bases, 14 bases remained unmatched.

About this clone: Distinct nucleotide sequences in the sample also encode this CDR3. V is TRBV6-5 and J is TRBJ1-1; 8 bases map to TRBD1. Germline V gives CDR1 MNHEY, CDR2 SVGAGI. The CDR3 is made up of 14 amino acids. Trimming at V came to 2 bases and at J to 1 base, leaving 0 bases not matched to a gene. CDR3 amino acids: CASSYGQGNTEAFF. For the CDR3, the DNA is TGTGCCAGCAGTTACGGACAGGGGAACACTGAAGCTTTCTTT.

The rearrangement joins TRBV7-9 to TRBJ2-1, with D perhaps matching TRBD1 (6 bases). Germline CDR1 SEHNR, CDR2 FQNEAQ (reference sequence). V lost 8 bases and J lost 14, with 16 bases in between. The CDR3 is 11 amino acids. The CDR3 loop is CASRKGVWEFF. The DNA of the CDR3 is TGTGCCAGCCGGAAGGGGGTGTGGGAGTTCTTC.

This chain uses TRBV25-1 with TRBJ1-2; 7 positions agree with TRBD1. CDR1 and CDR2 from the germline V gene are MGHDK and SYGVNS. V lost 7 bases, J lost 8 bases, and 13 bases stayed unmatched. The CDR3 length is 14 residues. This CDR3 is CASMEAGTAQGYTF. The CDR3 nucleotides are TGTGCCAGCATGGAAGCTGGGACAGCTCAGGGCTACACCTTC.

This chain connects TRBV21-1 to TRBJ1-5; the tabulated D call, TRBD1, remains unverified against the DNA. TRBV21-1 is classified as a pseudogene. The CDR3 length is 15 residues. As DNA, the CDR3 is TGTGCCAGCAGCAAAGAGGGGGCGAACAATCAGCCCCAGCATTTT. Protein: CASSKEGANNQPQHF.

The chain links TRBV9 to TRBJ2-7; TRBD2 matches 7 bases. This CDR3 has 12 residues. J lost 4 bases, V lost 3 bases, and 1 base had no gene match. In germline, CDR1 is SGDLS, CDR2 YYNGEE. The CDR3 region is CASSGGGYEQYF. DNA of the CDR3: TGTGCCAGCAGCGGGGGGGGGTACGAGCAGTACTTC.

V usage is TRBV27 and J usage is TRBJ1-2; D gene unclear. The germline CDR1 and CDR2 sequences are MNHEY and SMNVEV (reference sequence). The CDR3 is 12 amino acids. V was clipped by 6 bases and J by 6 bases, with 11 bases between them. The CDR3 DNA is TGTGCCAGCAGCCTTGGAGGTCATGGCTACACCTTC. Its translation is CASSLGGHGYTF.

The chain joins TRBV18 to TRBJ1-1, with D possibly being TRBD1 (5 bases). The V end was cut by 3 bases, the J end by 1 base, with 15 bases between. In germline, CDR1 is KGHSH, CDR2 LQKENI. The CDR3 totals 16 residues. CDR3 sequence reads: CASSPARGRANTEAFF. CDR3 coding DNA: TGTGCCAGCTCACCGGCTAGAGGCAGGGCGAACACTGAAGCTTTCTTT.